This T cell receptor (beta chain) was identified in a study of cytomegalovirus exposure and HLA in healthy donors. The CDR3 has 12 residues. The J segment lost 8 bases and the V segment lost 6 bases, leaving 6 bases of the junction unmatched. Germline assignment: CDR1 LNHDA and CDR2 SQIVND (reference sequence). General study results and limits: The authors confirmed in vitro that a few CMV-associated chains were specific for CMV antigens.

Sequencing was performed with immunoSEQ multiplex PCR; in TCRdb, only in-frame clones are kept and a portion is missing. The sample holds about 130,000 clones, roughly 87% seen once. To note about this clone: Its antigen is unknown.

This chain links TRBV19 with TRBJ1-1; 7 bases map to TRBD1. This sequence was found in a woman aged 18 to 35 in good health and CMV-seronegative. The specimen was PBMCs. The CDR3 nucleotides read TGTGCCAGTAGATCTGACAGGGCAGAAGCTTTCTTT. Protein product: CASRSDRAEAFF.